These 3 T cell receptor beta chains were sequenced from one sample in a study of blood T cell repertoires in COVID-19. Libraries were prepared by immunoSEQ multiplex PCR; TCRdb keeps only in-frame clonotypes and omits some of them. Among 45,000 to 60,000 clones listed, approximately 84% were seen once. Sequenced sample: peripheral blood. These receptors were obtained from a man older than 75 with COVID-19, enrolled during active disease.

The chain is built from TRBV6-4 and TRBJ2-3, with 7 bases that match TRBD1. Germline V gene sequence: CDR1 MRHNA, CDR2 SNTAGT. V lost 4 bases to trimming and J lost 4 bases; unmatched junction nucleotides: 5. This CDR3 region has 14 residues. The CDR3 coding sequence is TGTGCCAGCAGTGTGGCAGGGGGTGCAGATACGCAGTATTTT. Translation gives CASSVAGGADTQYF.

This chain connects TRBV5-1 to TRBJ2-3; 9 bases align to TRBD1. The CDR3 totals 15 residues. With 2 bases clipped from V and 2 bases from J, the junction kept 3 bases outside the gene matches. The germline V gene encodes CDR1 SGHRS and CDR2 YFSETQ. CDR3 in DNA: TGCGCCAGCAGCTTACACAGGGGGCTCACAGATACGCAGTATTTT. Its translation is CASSLHRGLTDTQYF.

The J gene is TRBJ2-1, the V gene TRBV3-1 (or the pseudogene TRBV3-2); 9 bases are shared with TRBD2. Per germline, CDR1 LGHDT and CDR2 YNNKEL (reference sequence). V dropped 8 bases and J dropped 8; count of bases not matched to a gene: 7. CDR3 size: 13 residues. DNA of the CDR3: TGTGCCAGCGCGAAGCGGGGGGTTCATGAGCAGTTCTTC. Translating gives CASAKRGVHEQFF.